The present T cell receptor (beta chain) was sequenced within a study of shared clonotypes between healthy human individuals. Across the whole study: The study used three CD4 naive, three CD4 memory, two CD8 naive and one CD8 memory plate per donor.

Study observations and caveats: Relative to memory subsets, naive subsets generally showed larger estimated richness.

CD4+ cell separation produced CD45RA+ naive and CD45RA-negative memory subsets. With respect to this clone: Its antigen is still unknown.

This CDR3 has 12 residues. V was pared by 6 bases and J by 3 bases, with 8 bases between. Germline lookup yields CDR1 SNHLY and CDR2 FYNNEI. In replicate PCRs of sorted subsets, about 220 ng DNA, roughly 31,000 T cell genomes, was used. Method: immunoSEQ multiplex PCR; TCRdb's copy keeps in-frame clones and lacks some. The table shows around 2,000,000 clones, with 95% occurring only once. This rearrangement joins TRBV2 to TRBJ1-2; unclear D gene. The TCR was taken from a man between 18 and 29 years old in good health. The sample taken for sequencing was naive CD4+ T cells sorted from blood. As to subset: CD45RA+ positively selected. CDR3 region: CASRGRDYGYTF. The CDR3 bases are TGTGCCAGCAGAGGTCGGGACTATGGCTACACCTTC.